This TCR beta chain appears in the sequencing data of a study of blood T cell repertoires in COVID-19. Original processing methods: Reference gene primer amplification gave nucleated cell count estimates. Sequencing used immunoSEQ multiplex PCR; TCRdb keeps in-frame clones, though not all of them. The V and J calls and clone size were taken over from that table, and D and trimming were inferred from the DNA. Among under 150,000 clones, around four fifths were seen once, and the ten largest hold roughly two fifths. The sample holds a few counts of this clone. CDR3 length: 17 amino acids. J gave up 4 bases and V 0 bases, and 10 bases lay outside the gene matches. The germline CDR1 and CDR2 sequences are LGHNA and YNFKEQ.

This receptor was obtained from a human donor in a cohort sampled during active COVID-19. The sample taken for sequencing was peripheral blood. The chain recombines TRBV4-2 with TRBJ1-2; TRBD1 matches 8 bases. CDR3 sequence reads: CASSQDQGQGAFYGYTF. For the CDR3, the DNA is TGTGCCAGCAGCCAAGATCAGGGGCAGGGGGCCTTCTATGGCTACACCTTC.